Here is one TCR beta chain with its context. This clone was recorded only once. The specificity of this receptor is unknown. Per-nucleotide qualities are absent, and no much larger clonotype sits a single base away. What the time point label conveys for this sample: individuals recovered from natural SARS-CoV-2 infection. TCRbeta CDR3 regions were sequenced with the immunoSEQ Assay. After extraction, genomic DNA underwent amplification by bias-controlled multiplex PCR, followed by high-throughput sequencing. In the source study's methods: To quantify the absolute abundance of each unique TCRbeta CDR3 region, sequences were collapsed and filtered. Usable DNA was measured by amplifying reference genes present in all nucleated cells, and TCRbeta template counts were normalized to that usable DNA to estimate T cell fraction. Repertoire TCRs were annotated as SARS-CoV-2-specific when V gene, CDR3 amino acid sequence and J gene were exactly matched to a known reactive TCR set. The reference SARS-CoV-2 TCR set was derived from MIRA and filtered for enrichment in COVID-19-positive ImmuneCODE repertoires, a step that removed public or cross-reactive TCRs. Using the MIRA antigens, annotated TCRs were further analysed by specific ORF or by position within an ORF. Breadth was defined as annotated unique rearrangements over total unique productive rearrangements; depth was the summed frequency of those rearrangements. Two-sided Wilcoxon rank-sum tests were applied when comparing TCR breadth between groups. TCRdb stores this immuneACCESS table with in-frame sequences only. Part of the clones is absent; in the studies checked, under half of the shortfall reflects unresolved V genes, and no reason is known for the rest. For V, J and clone size, that table is used; D and trimming come from the DNA. The sample table holds around 370,000 clones, of which 92% were seen once. The biggest ten clones account for around 4% of the sample.

This sample is part of a study of Ad26.COV2.S vaccination and SARS-CoV-2 variants (dated by TCRdb to the early 2020s). For the wider study: Sequencing of the TCRbeta repertoire served to evaluate the specificity and breadth of SARS-CoV-2-reactive T cell receptors following Ad26.COV2.S vaccination. A total of roughly 30 samples were included in the TCR-sequenced set, comprising 19 Ad26.COV2.S vaccine recipients, 5 placebo recipients and 8 SARS-CoV-2 convalescent individuals.

Trimming removed 8 bases from V and 3 bases from J; the gene matches leave 15 bases unexplained. From the germline V gene, CDR1 is SGHTA and CDR2 is FQGNSA. The CDR3 runs 16 amino acids, cysteine and phenylalanine included. Left in the record is the CDR3 DNA by itself, 48 bases read in frame from the first base. The study at large found these results: Non-spike TCR breadth was comparable between vaccine and placebo recipients, consistent with the vaccine containing only spike. Ad26.COV2.S recipients had higher spike-specific TCR breadth than placebo recipients (P = 0.0014). After vaccination, substantial breadth of spike-specific CD8+ and CD4+ T cell responses was reported. The authors noted that total T cell responses may have been underestimated by the TCR breadth and depth analyses.

This TCR was recovered from a human donor who had recovered from COVID-19. The material was peripheral blood, obtained after recovery from COVID-19. Recombination connected TRBV7-2 to TRBJ2-7; 8 bases in the middle match TRBD2. The CDR3 protein sequence reads: CASRPDGGGVGYEQYF. The sequenced DNA: TGTGCCAGCCGTCCCGACGGGGGGGGCGTCGGCTACGAGCAGTACTTC.